Listed below are T cell receptor beta chains from one sample, sequenced in a study of shared clonotypes between healthy human individuals. Data came from immunoSEQ multiplex PCR; TCRdb stores just in-frame clones and leaves some out. The data hold about 640,000 clones, with approximately 75% observed a single time. Sequencing was done on a sample of memory CD4+ T cells sorted from blood. Receptors were obtained from a woman under 40 in good health. Each CDR3 is given with its conserved first and last residue. D genes are given only for firm matches. Clone size is not always given. Where it is, it says once, few, many or a class for expanded clones.

TRBJ2-2,.,TRBV27,.,CASSYNTGELFF,TGTGCCAGCAGTTACAACACCGGGGAGCTGTTTTTT
TRBJ1-2,TRBD1,TRBV19,few,CASSIEYRTGERGGYTF,TGTGCCAGTAGTATAGAATATCGGACAGGCGAAAGGGGAGGCTACACCTTC
TRBJ2-6,TRBD1,TRBV27,.,CASSGKTGKASGANVLTF,TGTGCCAGCAGTGGCAAGACAGGGAAGGCGTCTGGGGCCAACGTCCTGACTTTC
TRBJ2-3,.,TRBV28,few,CASSPPGRPIDTQYF,TGTGCCAGCAGTCCGCCGGGACGTCCGATAGATACGCAGTATTTT
TRBJ2-7,.,TRBV19,.,CASSINTGSITYEQYF,TGTGCCAGTAGTATTAACACAGGGTCGATTACCTACGAGCAGTACTTC
TRBJ1-1,.,TRBV2,.,CARGIGVAMNTEAFF,TGTGCCAGAGGCATCGGGGTGGCCATGAACACTGAAGCTTTCTTT
TRBJ1-1,.,TRBV6-4,.,CASRRGRGTTEAFF,TGTGCCAGCAGGCGGGGGAGGGGAACTACTGAAGCTTTCTTT
TRBJ2-1,TRBD2,TRBV19,.,CASSRTGGGRVSEQFF,TGTGCCAGTAGTAGGACGGGAGGCGGGAGGGTAAGTGAGCAGTTCTTC
TRBJ2-7,.,TRBV21-1,.,CASILQGTPSSYEQYF,TGTGCCAGCATCCTCCAAGGGACACCGAGCTCCTACGAGCAGTACTTC
TRBJ2-1,TRBD1,TRBV15,few,CATSRAGQGADEQFF,TGTGCCACCAGCAGAGCGGGACAGGGGGCCGATGAGCAGTTCTTC
TRBJ1-2,.,TRBV28,.,CASSLQGIFGYGYTF,TGTGCCAGCAGTTTACAGGGGATCTTCGGCTATGGCTACACCTTC